The 10 T cell receptor beta chains listed next were all sequenced from one sample in a study of blood T cell repertoires in COVID-19. Some clones are missing from TCRdb's copy, which holds only in-frame ones; the method was immunoSEQ multiplex PCR. This sample yields under 100,000 clones, of which about 90% are seen a single time; approximately 4.5% belongs to the top ten. The specimen was peripheral blood. Receptors were obtained from a man aged 50 to 60 with active COVID-19.

The chain recombines TRBV18 with TRBJ1-6, with D perhaps matching TRBD1 (5 bases). The CDR3 is 16 residues long. V was trimmed by 1 base and J by 6 bases, leaving 13 bases between them. Per the germline V gene, CDR1 is KGHSH and CDR2 is LQKENI. This CDR3 is CASSPQGRQSNSPLHF. The CDR3 region has the DNA TGTGCCAGCTCACCACAGGGGCGGCAGAGTAATTCACCCCTCCACTTT.

The chain carries TRBV5-1 and TRBJ2-7, with 10 bases matching TRBD2. The CDR3 has 15 residues. J lost 6 bases, V lost 0 bases, and 6 bases had no gene match. From germline, CDR1 is SGHRS and CDR2 YFSETQ. In DNA, the CDR3 is TGCGCCAGCAGCTTGGAATCTAGCGGGGGCCTCGAGCAGTACTTC. This gives the protein CASSLESSGGLEQYF.

V usage is TRBV4-2 and J usage is TRBJ2-2; 8 bases line up with TRBD2. V gave up 1 base and J gave up 0 bases; unmatched junction bases: 7. The CDR3 sequence is 18 residues long. Looked up from germline, CDR1 is LGHNA and CDR2 is YNFKEQ. The CDR3 reads CASSQGLTSASNTGELFF. DNA for the CDR3: TGTGCCAGCAGCCAAGGTTTGACTAGCGCCTCGAACACCGGGGAGCTGTTTTTT.

The chain joins TRBV20-1 to TRBJ2-4; TRBD2 matches 8 bases. This CDR3 region has 15 residues. Trimming removed 3 bases from V and 3 bases from J; junction bases left unmatched: 7. CDR1 is DFQATT and CDR2 is SNEGSKA in the germline V gene (reference sequence). The CDR3, as DNA: TGCAGTGCTAGTAACAGCGGGGGTGTCAAAAACATTCAGTACTTC. It translates to CSASNSGGVKNIQYF.

V is TRBV7-9 and J is TRBJ2-7, with 10 positions matching TRBD2. The CDR3 has 15 amino acids. V shed 5 bases, J shed 4 bases, and the junction held 8 bases outside the gene matches. CDR1 SEHNR and CDR2 FQNEAQ come from the germline V gene (reference sequence). This CDR3 is CASSQDSGRLYEQYF. CDR3 sequence (DNA): TGTGCCAGCAGCCAGGATAGCGGGAGGCTATACGAGCAGTACTTC.

The chain combines TRBV10-3 with TRBJ2-5; 12 nucleotides align to TRBD2. This CDR3 contains 17 residues. The V and J ends lost 5 bases and 5 bases, in that order; junction bases with no gene match: 12. From germline, CDR1 is ENHRY and CDR2 SYGVKD. The CDR3 DNA follows: TGTGCCATCAGTAGCGGACTAGCGGGGAAAGCGCGGGAGACCCAGTACTTC. This codes for CAISSGLAGKARETQYF.

CDR3 sequence (DNA): TGTGCCAGCAGCCAAGATCTTCCAGATACGCAGTATTTT. Encoded protein: CASSQDLPDTQYF. The chain links TRBV4-2 to TRBJ2-3; D remains unclear. The CDR3 contains 13 residues. Germline values: CDR1 LGHNA, CDR2 YNFKEQ. The V and J ends lost 0 bases and 4 bases respectively, with 5 bases between them.

The DNA for the CDR3 is TGTGCCAGCAGTCCATTAGCGGGGGGTCTAAATGAGCAGTTCTTC. This encodes CASSPLAGGLNEQFF. The chain couples TRBV3-1 (or the pseudogene TRBV3-2) to TRBJ2-1; TRBD2 matches at 10 bases. CDR1 LGHDT and CDR2 YNNKEL come from the germline V gene (reference sequence). The V gene end was trimmed by 6 bases and the J gene end by 7 bases; junction bases not matched to a gene: 9. This CDR3 region has 15 residues.

This clone was found once. This chain connects TRBV6-5 to TRBJ1-6; 8 positions agree with TRBD1. The germline gives CDR1 MNHEY, CDR2 SVGAGI. The CDR3 covers 13 residues. Trimming removed 5 bases from V and 10 bases from J; junction bases left unmatched: 4. CDR3 in amino acids: CASSTGGNSPLHF. The CDR3 coding sequence is TGTGCCAGCAGTACAGGGGGGAACTCACCCCTCCACTTT.

CDR3 sequence reads: CAWGLAGGLDTQYF. The DNA for the CDR3 is TGTGCCTGGGGACTAGCGGGGGGGTTAGATACGCAGTATTTT. The rearrangement uses TRBV30 and TRBJ2-3; TRBD2 matches at 15 bases. Germline CDR1 GTSNPN, CDR2 SVGIG (reference sequence). The CDR3 is made up of 14 amino acids. V was pared by 5 bases and J by 5 bases, with 2 bases of the junction left unmatched.